These T cell receptor beta chains were read from a single sample in a study of CD8 T cells in Susac syndrome. A single record per CDR3 protein comes from TCRdb applying MiXCR to the immunoSEQ multiplex PCR reads. The sample lists about 150,000 distinct CDR3 sequences, under 95% occurring once. The sample comprised CD4+ T cells from PBMCs. These receptors all come from a human donor with multiple sclerosis. The CDR3 runs from the conserved cysteine through the conserved F or W. Each record gives: V gene, D gene, J gene, clone size, CDR3 DNA, CDR3 protein. A D gene is named only where the DNA matches it firmly. For some rows the clone size is stated as once, few or many, or as a class when expanded; others skip it.

V gene: TRBV3-1
D gene: NA
J gene: TRBJ2-5
clone size: few
CDR3 DNA: TGTGCCAGCAGCCAAGCTCCTTCTGCGGAGACCCAGTACTTC
CDR3 protein: CASSQAPSAETQYF

V gene: TRBV3-1
D gene: NA
J gene: TRBJ2-5
clone size: NA
CDR3 DNA: TGTGCCAGCCGGGGCCAAGAGACCCAGTACTTC
CDR3 protein: CASRGQETQYF

V gene: TRBV6-2/TRBV6-3
D gene: NA
J gene: TRBJ1-2
clone size: NA
CDR3 DNA: TGTGCCAGCAGCCCGAAGGGGACCAACTATGGCTACACCTTC
CDR3 protein: CASSPKGTNYGYTF

V gene: TRBV6-5
D gene: NA
J gene: TRBJ2-3
clone size: NA
CDR3 DNA: TGTGCCAGCAGTTACTCGAACAGTCCGCTTAGCACAGATACGCAGTATTTT
CDR3 protein: CASSYSNSPLSTDTQYF

V gene: TRBV12-3/TRBV12-4
D gene: NA
J gene: TRBJ1-4
clone size: NA
CDR3 DNA: TGTGCCAGCAGTCCTAGAGGGGACTCGAATGAAAAACTGTTTTTT
CDR3 protein: CASSPRGDSNEKLFF

V gene: TRBV28
D gene: TRBD1
J gene: TRBJ2-5
clone size: NA
CDR3 DNA: TGTGCCAGCAGTTTACAGGACAGGGAAGAGACCCAGTACTTC
CDR3 protein: CASSLQDREETQYF

V gene: TRBV13
D gene: TRBD2
J gene: TRBJ2-1
clone size: NA
CDR3 DNA: TGTGCCAGCAGCCAACGGGAGGGGACTAGTGGGGGCAATGAGCAGTTCTTC
CDR3 protein: CASSQREGTSGGNEQFF

V gene: TRBV7-2
D gene: TRBD1
J gene: TRBJ2-7
clone size: NA
CDR3 DNA: TGTGCCAGCAGCCCTCAACCGGGACAGGGAAGACACGAGCAGTACTTC
CDR3 protein: CASSPQPGQGRHEQYF

V gene: TRBV7-2
D gene: NA
J gene: TRBJ2-7
clone size: NA
CDR3 DNA: TGTGCCAGCAGCCCTGCGGCAGGGCGGAGCTCCTACGAGCAGTACTTC
CDR3 protein: CASSPAAGRSSYEQYF

V gene: TRBV30
D gene: NA
J gene: TRBJ1-1
clone size: NA
CDR3 DNA: TGTGCCTGGAGTCTGGACGGGAACACTGAAGCTTTCTTT
CDR3 protein: CAWSLDGNTEAFF

V gene: TRBV28
D gene: NA
J gene: TRBJ1-5
clone size: NA
CDR3 DNA: TGTGCCAGCAGTTTCCCCAGCCAGTATAGCAATCAGCCCCAGCATTTT
CDR3 protein: CASSFPSQYSNQPQHF

V gene: TRBV20-1
D gene: TRBD2
J gene: TRBJ2-5
clone size: NA
CDR3 DNA: TGCAGTGCTATCGGAGCGGGACACCAAGAGACCCAGTACTTC
CDR3 protein: CSAIGAGHQETQYF

V gene: TRBV20-1
D gene: NA
J gene: TRBJ1-2
clone size: once
CDR3 DNA: TGCAGTGCTAGTGATTCAGGGGCAGGGGGCTACACCTTC
CDR3 protein: CSASDSGAGGYTF

V gene: TRBV12-5
D gene: TRBD2
J gene: TRBJ2-2
clone size: NA
CDR3 DNA: TGTGCTAGTGGACTGGGACTAGCGGGAACCGGGGAGCTGTTTTTT
CDR3 protein: CASGLGLAGTGELFF

V gene: TRBV7-7
D gene: NA
J gene: TRBJ2-7
clone size: NA
CDR3 DNA: TGTGCCAGCAGCCCGGCGGGTGACTACGAGCAGTACTTC
CDR3 protein: CASSPAGDYEQYF

V gene: TRBV5-4
D gene: NA
J gene: TRBJ1-1
clone size: NA
CDR3 DNA: TGTGCCAGCAGCTCTCAGTCTTCCGGGTGGGACACTGAAGCTTTCTTT
CDR3 protein: CASSSQSSGWDTEAFF

V gene: TRBV6-2/TRBV6-3
D gene: NA
J gene: TRBJ1-5
clone size: NA
CDR3 DNA: TGTGCCAGCAGTTACTCGTCTGGGGTTCAGCCCCAGCATTTT
CDR3 protein: CASSYSSGVQPQHF

V gene: TRBV5-1
D gene: TRBD2
J gene: TRBJ2-5
clone size: NA
CDR3 DNA: TGCGCCAGCAGCTTGGGTGGGACTAGTTCGGCTCAAGAGACCCAGTACTTC
CDR3 protein: CASSLGGTSSAQETQYF

V gene: TRBV20-1
D gene: NA
J gene: TRBJ2-5
clone size: NA
CDR3 DNA: TGCAGTGCGAGTAGTCAGGGTGGGAAAGAGACCCAGTACTTC
CDR3 protein: CSASSQGGKETQYF

V gene: TRBV28
D gene: TRBD2
J gene: TRBJ2-1
clone size: NA
CDR3 DNA: TGTGCCAGCAGTTCTAGCGGGAGGGCGTACAATGAGCAGTTCTTC
CDR3 protein: CASSSSGRAYNEQFF

V gene: TRBV18
D gene: NA
J gene: TRBJ2-7
clone size: NA
CDR3 DNA: TGTGCCAGCTCACCGCCCTCCCGGAGCTCCTACGAGCAGTACTTC
CDR3 protein: CASSPPSRSSYEQYF

V gene: TRBV2
D gene: NA
J gene: TRBJ1-1
clone size: NA
CDR3 DNA: TGTGCCAGCAGCGACGGGGCCGGCAACGAAGCTTTCTTT
CDR3 protein: CASSDGAGNEAFF

V gene: TRBV19
D gene: NA
J gene: TRBJ2-2
clone size: NA
CDR3 DNA: TGTGCCAGTAGCCAGCGGGTAGGGGAGCTGTTTTTT
CDR3 protein: CASSQRVGELFF

V gene: TRBV10-3
D gene: TRBD2
J gene: TRBJ2-7
clone size: once
CDR3 DNA: TGTGCCATCAAAGGGGAAGCGGGAGGGCCGTACGAGCAGTACTTC
CDR3 protein: CAIKGEAGGPYEQYF

V gene: TRBV5-1
D gene: NA
J gene: TRBJ2-7
clone size: NA
CDR3 DNA: TGCGCCAGCAGCCCCCGCGTTGGAGGGGCCTACGAGCAGTACTTC
CDR3 protein: CASSPRVGGAYEQYF

V gene: TRBV5-1
D gene: NA
J gene: TRBJ2-5
clone size: NA
CDR3 DNA: TGCGCCAGCAGTTCAACTGTCGGGCAAGAGACCCAGTACTTC
CDR3 protein: CASSSTVGQETQYF

V gene: TRBV29-1
D gene: NA
J gene: TRBJ2-1
clone size: NA
CDR3 DNA: TGCAGCGTTGCGGTGGTGACAGACAACAATGAGCAGTTCTTC
CDR3 protein: CSVAVVTDNNEQFF

V gene: TRBV7-2
D gene: NA
J gene: TRBJ1-1
clone size: NA
CDR3 DNA: TGTGCCAGCAGCTTAGGGACGCCGGTCACTGAAGCTTTCTTT
CDR3 protein: CASSLGTPVTEAFF

V gene: TRBV7-7
D gene: NA
J gene: TRBJ2-7
clone size: NA
CDR3 DNA: TGTGCCAGCAGCTTAGACAGGGAGGACGAGCAGTACTTC
CDR3 protein: CASSLDREDEQYF

V gene: TRBV12-3/TRBV12-4
D gene: NA
J gene: TRBJ1-5
clone size: NA
CDR3 DNA: TGTGCCAGCAGGGAGGGATTAGTCAATCAGCCCCAGCATTTT
CDR3 protein: CASREGLVNQPQHF

V gene: TRBV5-4
D gene: NA
J gene: TRBJ2-5
clone size: once
CDR3 DNA: TGTGCCAGCAGCTTGAGGGGGGGACAAGAGACCCAGTACTTC
CDR3 protein: CASSLRGGQETQYF

V gene: TRBV18
D gene: NA
J gene: TRBJ1-1
clone size: NA
CDR3 DNA: TGTGCCAGCTCCGGGGGGCTGATGAACACTGAAGCTTTCTTT
CDR3 protein: CASSGGLMNTEAFF

V gene: TRBV30
D gene: NA
J gene: TRBJ2-6
clone size: NA
CDR3 DNA: TGTGCCTGGGTTGGCTCTGGGGCCAACGTCCTGACTTTC
CDR3 protein: CAWVGSGANVLTF

V gene: TRBV5-1
D gene: TRBD2
J gene: TRBJ2-1
clone size: NA
CDR3 DNA: TGCGCCAGCAGCTACACTAGCGGGGCCTACAATGAGCAGTTCTTC
CDR3 protein: CASSYTSGAYNEQFF

V gene: TRBV4-1
D gene: NA
J gene: TRBJ1-5
clone size: NA
CDR3 DNA: TGCGCCAGCAGCCAAGACAACGGTGTCAATCAGCCCCAGCATTTT
CDR3 protein: CASSQDNGVNQPQHF

V gene: TRBV9
D gene: NA
J gene: TRBJ1-4
clone size: NA
CDR3 DNA: TGTGCCAGCAGCTCACAGCCGACAACTAATGAAAAACTGTTTTTT
CDR3 protein: CASSSQPTTNEKLFF

V gene: TRBV28
D gene: TRBD1
J gene: TRBJ1-5
clone size: NA
CDR3 DNA: TGTGCCAGCAGTACAGGGGCTAGCAATCAGCCCCAGCATTTT
CDR3 protein: CASSTGASNQPQHF

V gene: TRBV7-3
D gene: TRBD1
J gene: TRBJ2-5
clone size: once
CDR3 DNA: TGTGCCAGCAGCTCACAGGGGGCGATGGAGACCCAGTACTTC
CDR3 protein: CASSSQGAMETQYF

V gene: TRBV10-3
D gene: TRBD2
J gene: TRBJ2-1
clone size: NA
CDR3 DNA: TGTGCCATCAGCGGACTAGGGGATGAGCAGTTCTTC
CDR3 protein: CAISGLGDEQFF

V gene: TRBV20-1
D gene: TRBD2
J gene: TRBJ2-4
clone size: NA
CDR3 DNA: TGCAGTGCTAGACGGGCGGGGGGGCCCGGGAACATTCAGTACTTC
CDR3 protein: CSARRAGGPGNIQYF

V gene: TRBV10-1
D gene: TRBD2
J gene: TRBJ2-2
clone size: NA
CDR3 DNA: TGCGCCAGCAGTAAGCGGGAGTCCGGGGAGCTGTTTTTT
CDR3 protein: CASSKRESGELFF

V gene: TRBV5-6
D gene: NA
J gene: TRBJ2-3
clone size: NA
CDR3 DNA: TGTGCCAGCAGCTTGGGAGTGGGAGATACGCAGTATTTT
CDR3 protein: CASSLGVGDTQYF

V gene: TRBV5-1
D gene: NA
J gene: TRBJ1-1
clone size: NA
CDR3 DNA: TGCGCCAGCAGCTTGGCTGGGAGGTCTGAAGCTTTCTTT
CDR3 protein: CASSLAGRSEAFF

V gene: TRBV11-2
D gene: NA
J gene: TRBJ1-2
clone size: NA
CDR3 DNA: TGTGCCAGCAGCCCTGGACTGACCTATGGCTACACCTTC
CDR3 protein: CASSPGLTYGYTF

V gene: TRBV18
D gene: TRBD1
J gene: TRBJ2-1
clone size: NA
CDR3 DNA: TGTGCCAGCTCGCAGGACAGGGGGTTCGATGAGCAGTTCTTC
CDR3 protein: CASSQDRGFDEQFF

V gene: TRBV7-8
D gene: TRBD2
J gene: TRBJ2-1
clone size: once
CDR3 DNA: TGTGCCAGCAGCTCTCCGGGACTAGGGGGCAATGAGCAGTTCTTC
CDR3 protein: CASSSPGLGGNEQFF